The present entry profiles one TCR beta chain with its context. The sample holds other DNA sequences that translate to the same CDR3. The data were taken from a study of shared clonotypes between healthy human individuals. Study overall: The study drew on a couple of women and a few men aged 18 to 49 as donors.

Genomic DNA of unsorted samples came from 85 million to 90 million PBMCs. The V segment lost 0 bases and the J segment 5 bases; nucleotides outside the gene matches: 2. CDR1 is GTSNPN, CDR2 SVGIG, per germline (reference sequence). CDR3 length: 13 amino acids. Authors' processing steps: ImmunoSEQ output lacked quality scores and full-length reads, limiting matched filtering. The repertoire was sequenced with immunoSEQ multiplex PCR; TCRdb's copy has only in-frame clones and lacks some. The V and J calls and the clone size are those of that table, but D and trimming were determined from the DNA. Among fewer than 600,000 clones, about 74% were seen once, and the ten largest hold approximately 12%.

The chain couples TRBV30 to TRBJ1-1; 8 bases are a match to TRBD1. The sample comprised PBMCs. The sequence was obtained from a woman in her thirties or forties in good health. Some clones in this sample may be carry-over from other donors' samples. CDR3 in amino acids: CAWSVTGGTEAFF. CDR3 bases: TGTGCCTGGAGTGTAACAGGGGGGACTGAAGCTTTCTTT.